A selection of T cell receptor beta chains follows, all from one sample in a study of CD8+ T cells in alopecia areata. Clones were sequenced by immunoSEQ multiplex PCR, and TCRdb holds only the in-frame ones, with some missing. The data hold about 160,000 clones, with 65% observed a single time. Material: CD4+ T cells sorted from blood, obtained at week 4, from a patient treated with tofacitinib. The receptors here all came from a human donor with alopecia areata. The conserved cysteine and the conserved F or W are not part of the CDR3 here.

v_gene	j_gene	CDR3aa
TRBV5-4	TRBJ2-7	ASSLYSGQVFSEQY
TRBV29-1	TRBJ1-6	SARQGVNSPLH
TRBV6-1	TRBJ2-2	ASSDGGTGVIQNTGELF
TRBV29-1	TRBJ1-1	SVSGGASTEAF
TRBV15	TRBJ1-5	ATSTQSGDQPQH
TRBV4-1	TRBJ2-5	ASSQNAPGETQY
TRBV29-1	TRBJ1-5	SVTTGSNQPQH
TRBV4-3	TRBJ2-1	ASSLARAGASYNEQF
TRBV30	TRBJ1-5	AWGYDSNQPQH
TRBV29-1	TRBJ2-1	SAWYNEQF
TRBV7-9	TRBJ1-1	ASSPQPRQNTEAF
TRBV30	TRBJ1-1	AWSGGNTEAF
TRBV5-1	TRBJ1-2	ASSLEAHDGYT
TRBV30	TRBJ1-1	AWSKTNTEAF
TRBV19	TRBJ2-7	ASRQRNSYEQY
TRBV4-3	TRBJ2-3	ASSQEGTRVGTDTQY
TRBV6-1	TRBJ1-3	ASSDPAGGNTIY
TRBV14	TRBJ1-6	ASSQEKGQGDSPLH
TRBV29-1	TRBJ1-2	SVGGANYGYT
TRBV30	TRBJ1-4	AFGTGANEKLF
TRBV7-6	TRBJ2-2	ASSFRTGELF
TRBV30	TRBJ1-2	AWTSQGLYGYT
TRBV30	TRBJ2-7	AWSSPGFYEQY